The 17 T cell receptor beta chains reported below all come from one sample, sequenced in a study of cytomegalovirus exposure and HLA in healthy donors. Use of 60 Vbeta and 13 Jbeta primers characterized the PCR. Here immunoSEQ multiplex PCR was the method, and the copy in TCRdb shows in-frame clones only, minus some. This table has about 110,000 clones, about 83% appearing once. The sequenced sample consisted of PBMCs. Source of these receptors: a female donor in good health and CMV-seropositive.

This clone appeared once. The chain links TRBV5-1 to TRBJ1-1, with 9 bases matching TRBD1. After removal of 2 bases from V and 1 base from J, the junction contained 9 bases not matched to a gene. CDR3 length: 17 residues. Germline V gene data show CDR1 as SGHRS and CDR2 as YFSETQ. CDR3 region: CASSFAGTGRWNTEAFF. The CDR3 nucleotides read TGCGCCAGCAGCTTCGCCGGGACAGGGAGGTGGAACACTGAAGCTTTCTTT. Together with reference TRBV5-1 and TRBJ1-1, the CDR3 gives the full variable domain: KAGVTQTPRYLIKTRGQQVTLSCSPISGHRSVSWYQQTPGQGLQFLFEYFSETQRNKGNFPGRFSGRQFSNSRSEMNVSTLELGDSALYLCASSFAGTGRWNTEAFFGQGTRLTVV.

This chain links TRBV12-5 with TRBJ2-7; 14 bases are a match to TRBD2. CDR1 is LGHNT, CDR2 FRNRAP, per germline. The CDR3 has 14 amino acids. Germline trimming cut 5 bases from V and 6 bases from J; bases unmatched to any gene: 3. CDR3 sequence reads: CASGPGLAGVEQYF. CDR3 DNA sequence: TGTGCTAGTGGTCCGGGACTAGCGGGAGTCGAGCAGTACTTC.

The chain joins TRBV7-2 to TRBJ1-5, with D possibly matching TRBD1 (5 bases). CDR3 length: 15 residues. The germline V gene has CDR1 SGHTA and CDR2 FQGNSA. Trimming took off 10 bases at V and 0 bases at J, with 16 bases between the two ends. The CDR3 here is CATSAGGLSNQPQHF. The CDR3 DNA reads TGTGCCACGTCGGCGGGGGGTCTTAGCAATCAGCCCCAGCATTTT.

The chain recombines TRBV5-1 with TRBJ2-7, with D unresolved. This CDR3 has 14 residues. The germline V gene has CDR1 SGHRS and CDR2 YFSETQ. The germline V and J ends were trimmed by 5 bases and 2 bases, with 14 bases remaining between them. The CDR3 spells CASSGSAGAYEQYF. The CDR3 bases are TGCGCCAGCAGTGGTTCAGCAGGTGCCTACGAGCAGTACTTC.

This rearrangement joins TRBV4-3 to TRBJ2-1; 9 bases align to TRBD2. Germline CDR1 and CDR2: LGHNA and YSLEER. Trimming cost V 0 bases and J 10 bases; bases outside gene matches: 1. The CDR3 is 13 amino acids. The CDR3 DNA is TGCGCCAGCAGCCAAGATACTAGCGGGGAGCAGTTCTTC. Translation gives CASSQDTSGEQFF.

The chain carries TRBV27 and TRBJ1-1, with a possible D match to TRBD1 (5 bases). Trimming removed 5 bases at V and 3 bases at J, with 13 bases between. The CDR3 runs to 14 residues. Germline V CDR1 and CDR2: MNHEY, SMNVEV (reference sequence). The CDR3 loop reads CASSRRGGDTEAFF. CDR3 bases: TGTGCCAGCAGTCGCCGGGGGGGAGACACTGAAGCTTTCTTT.

The sample holds a few counts of this clone. V usage is TRBV7-2 and J usage is TRBJ1-5, with D unclear. Deletions cut 5 bases from V and 0 bases from J, with 11 bases between. Germline V gene lookup returns CDR1 SGHTA and CDR2 FQGNSA. The CDR3 is 15 amino acids. The CDR3 nucleotides read TGTGCCAGCAGCCCGCAGGTTTATAGCAATCAGCCCCAGCATTTT. Translation: CASSPQVYSNQPQHF.

This clone was found a few times. J is TRBJ2-2 and V is TRBV6-1; D is possibly TRBD2 (5 bases). Germline V lookup: CDR1 MNHNS, CDR2 SASEGT. The CDR3 runs 15 residues. Trimming left V 2 bases short and J 2 bases short, with 9 bases between. The CDR3 DNA reads as TGTGCCAGCAGTGAATCCGGGGATAACACCGGGGAGCTGTTTTTT. Translating gives CASSESGDNTGELFF.

The V gene is TRBV6-1, the J gene TRBJ2-5, with TRBD1 matching 8 bases. This CDR3 is 13 amino acids long. From germline, CDR1 is MNHNS and CDR2 SASEGT. The V segment lost 2 bases and the J segment 4 bases; nucleotides outside the gene matches: 0. In DNA, the CDR3 is TGTGCCAGCAGTGAAACAGGGGGAGAGACCCAGTACTTC. This sequence encodes CASSETGGETQYF.

CDR3: CASSETGSGANVLTF. The CDR3 coding sequence is TGTGCCAGCAGTGAGACGGGATCTGGGGCCAACGTCCTGACTTTC. The V and J genes are TRBV2 and TRBJ2-6; maybe TRBD2 (5 bases). This CDR3 is 15 amino acids long. Trimming removed 3 bases from V and 1 base from J, with 7 bases in between. Germline V gives CDR1 SNHLY, CDR2 FYNNEI.

The chain carries TRBV4-3 and TRBJ1-2; D is uncertain. The CDR3 spans 16 residues. In germline, CDR1 is LGHNA, CDR2 YSLEER. V lost 0 bases and J 2 bases, leaving 13 bases between the germline ends. In DNA form, the CDR3 reads TGCGCCAGCAGCCAAGAATTGAGGGTAGGAAACTATGGCTACACCTTC. Its protein is CASSQELRVGNYGYTF.

The CDR3 sequence is CASSPGGGRHYNEQFF. The CDR3 nucleotides are TGTGCCAGCAGCCCCGGGGGGGGGAGGCATTACAATGAGCAGTTCTTC. The rearrangement links TRBV11-2 to TRBJ2-1, with 8 nucleotides matching TRBD2. Trimming took 5 bases from V and 4 from J; bases not matched to a gene: 10. The CDR3 has 16 residues. Germline loops: CDR1 SGHAT, CDR2 FQNNGV.

The gene calls are TRBV30 and TRBJ1-2, with 9 bases aligning to TRBD1. Germline CDR1 reads GTSNPN; CDR2 reads SVGIG (reference sequence). V dropped 2 bases and J dropped 11; count of bases not matched to a gene: 6. The length of the CDR3 is 12 residues. The CDR3 sequence: CAWSLTGGRYTF. CDR3 in DNA: TGTGCCTGGAGTTTGACAGGGGGAAGATACACCTTC.

A few counts support this clone. This chain joins TRBV18 and TRBJ1-4, with D perhaps TRBD1 (6 bases). The CDR3 loop spans 16 amino acids. Trimming took off 1 base at V and 8 bases at J, with 17 bases between the two ends. The germline V gene encodes CDR1 KGHSH and CDR2 LQKENI. CDR3 DNA sequence: TGTGCCAGCTCACCACATCCAGGACAGTATTCGGAAAAACTGTTTTTT. Protein sequence: CASSPHPGQYSEKLFF. Together with reference TRBV18 and TRBJ1-4, the CDR3 gives the full variable domain: NAGVMQNPRHLVRRRGQEARLRCSPMKGHSHVYWYRQLPEEGLKFMVYLQKENIIDESGMPKERFSAEFPKEGPSILRIQQVVRGDSAAYFCASSPHPGQYSEKLFFGSGTQLSVL.

The chain couples TRBV4-3 to TRBJ2-7; D perhaps matches TRBD1 (6 bases). Germline V gene lookup returns CDR1 LGHNA and CDR2 YSLEER. The CDR3 length is 13 residues. The V end lost 0 bases, the J end lost 4 bases, and 7 bases lay between the germline ends. The CDR3 protein is CASSQETGYEQYF. The CDR3 DNA reads as TGCGCCAGCAGCCAAGAAACAGGGTACGAGCAGTACTTC.

This clone appeared a single time. The CDR3 is CASSPTGAHGTSGSLLYEQYF. Here the CDR3 DNA reads TGTGCCAGCAGTCCCACAGGGGCTCACGGGACTAGCGGCTCGCTTCTTTACGAGCAGTACTTC. V usage is TRBV28 and J usage is TRBJ2-7; 11 bases line up with TRBD2. This CDR3 has 21 amino acids. CDR1 and CDR2 from the germline V gene are MDHEN and SYDVKM. J lost 4 bases, V lost 5 bases, and 25 bases had no gene match. The variable domain in full, with the rest retrieved from reference TRBV28 and TRBJ2-7, is DVKVTQSSRYLVKRTGEKVFLECVQDMDHENMFWYRQDPGLGLRLIYFSYDVKMKEKGDIPEGYSVSREKKERFSLILESASTNQTSMYLCASSPTGAHGTSGSLLYEQYFGPGTRLTVT.

The chain joins TRBV27 to TRBJ1-4; TRBD1 aligns across 7 bases. The CDR3 length is 17 residues. Germline CDR1 is MNHEY and CDR2 is SMNVEV (reference sequence). J lost 5 bases, V lost 5 bases, and 14 bases had no gene match. In DNA form, the CDR3 reads TGTGCCAGCAGTATTACAATACCGGGACAGACCAATGAAAAACTGTTTTTT. Translation gives CASSITIPGQTNEKLFF.